The 27 T cell receptor beta chains in this list originate from one sample, sequenced in a study of control samples from healthy donors and cancer patients. Sequencing used immunoSEQ multiplex PCR; TCRdb keeps in-frame clones, though not all of them. The sample has 150,000 or so clones; over 85% are singletons. Specimen: blood. These receptors all stem from a young man in good health.

The chain is built from TRBV10-3 and TRBJ2-1; 9 bases fit TRBD2. J lost 5 bases, V lost 10 bases, and 6 bases had no gene match. The length of the CDR3 is 13 residues. The germline gives CDR1 ENHRY, CDR2 SYGVKD. The CDR3 sequence: CATASGAHNEQFF. The CDR3 bases are TGTGCCACCGCTAGCGGGGCCCACAATGAGCAGTTCTTC.

The V gene is TRBV28, the J gene TRBJ2-7; either TRBD1 or TRBD2 may fit D (5 bases each). From germline, CDR1 is MDHEN and CDR2 SYDVKM. This CDR3 spans 16 amino acids. Trimming took 2 bases from V and 4 from J, leaving 18 bases between them. CDR3 region: CASSLEGEGLLYEQYF. Written as DNA, the CDR3 is TGTGCCAGCAGTTTAGAAGGAGAGGGGCTCCTATACGAGCAGTACTTC.

The DNA for the CDR3 is TGTGCCAGCAGTGAGGGCACAGATACGCAGTATTTT. Its translation: CASSEGTDTQYF. The V gene is TRBV7-9, the J gene TRBJ2-3; D is unresolved. Germline V lookup: CDR1 SEHNR, CDR2 FQNEAQ (reference sequence). Trimming pared 6 bases from V and 1 base from J, leaving 5 bases between. The CDR3 runs to 12 residues.

The chain is built from TRBV7-8 and TRBJ2-7; D unclear. Trimming took off 1 base at V and 6 bases at J, with 7 bases between the two ends. The CDR3 is 12 residues long. The germline V gene encodes CDR1 SGHVS and CDR2 FQNEAQ. In DNA, the CDR3 is TGTGCCAGCAGCTTAGGTGGATCCGAGCAGTACTTC. Protein: CASSLGGSEQYF.

CDR3 DNA: TGTGCCAGCAGCCCGCTTTACAATGAGCAGTTCTTC. Residues: CASSPLYNEQFF. The chain couples TRBV11-1 to TRBJ2-1; the D is unclear. The CDR3 is 12 amino acids. Trimming removed 5 bases from V and 4 bases from J, with 6 bases in between. Germline assignment: CDR1 SGHAT and CDR2 FQDESV (reference sequence). The whole variable domain, filled in from reference TRBV11-1 and TRBJ2-1, reads EAEVAQSPRYKITEKSQAVAFWCDPISGHATLYWYRQILGQGPELLVQFQDESVVDDSQLPKDRFSAERLKGVDSTLKIQPAELGDSAMYLCASSPLYNEQFFGPGTRLTVL.

The chain joins TRBV10-3 to TRBJ2-2; tentatively, D is TRBD2 (5 bases). CDR3 size: 15 residues. The germline V and J ends were trimmed by 10 bases and 1 base, with 16 bases remaining between them. Per the germline V gene, CDR1 is ENHRY and CDR2 is SYGVKD. As DNA, the CDR3 is TGTGCCACTCAGAGGTACGGGATGAACACCGGGGAGCTGTTTTTT. This encodes CATQRYGMNTGELFF.

The gene calls are TRBV28 and TRBJ1-5, with TRBD1 identical over 8 bases. The CDR3 sequence is 15 residues long. The junction had 15 bases not matched to a gene; V was cut back by 11 bases and J by 6 bases. CDR1 and CDR2 from the germline V gene are MDHEN and SYDVKM. As DNA, the CDR3 is TGTGCCTCCGGAGGGCCCGACAGGGGCTTTCAGCCCCAGCATTTT. Residues: CASGGPDRGFQPQHF.

This clone was seen just once. The V and J genes are TRBV5-1 and TRBJ1-5, with 7 bases that match TRBD1. Losses at the gene ends were 3 bases for V and 2 bases for J; bases not matched to a gene: 8. The CDR3 runs 16 residues. CDR1 and CDR2 from the germline V gene are SGHRS and YFSETQ. The CDR3 is CASSCPRDRCNQPQHF. The CDR3 DNA sequence: TGCGCCAGCAGCTGCCCCCGGGACAGATGCAATCAGCCCCAGCATTTT. The full variable domain, its missing parts supplied by reference TRBV5-1 and TRBJ1-5, is KAGVTQTPRYLIKTRGQQVTLSCSPISGHRSVSWYQQTPGQGLQFLFEYFSETQRNKGNFPGRFSGRQFSNSRSEMNVSTLELGDSALYLCASSCPRDRCNQPQHFGDGTRLSIL.

V usage is TRBV6-6 and J usage is TRBJ2-1; no firm D call. Germline values: CDR1 MNHNY, CDR2 SVGAGI (reference sequence). CDR3 length: 14 residues. V was shortened by 0 bases and J by 1 base, with 4 bases between the two germline ends. In DNA, the CDR3 is TGTGCCAGCAGTTACTCGAGGTCCTACAATGAGCAGTTCTTC. Translated: CASSYSRSYNEQFF.

This chain links TRBV19 with TRBJ1-5; D gene ambiguous. Trimming cost V 5 bases and J 0 bases, with 14 bases left between them. CDR1 and CDR2 (germline): LNHDA, SQIVND (reference sequence). The CDR3 has 16 amino acids. The CDR3 loop is CASSSAADYSNQPQHF. The CDR3 nucleotides are TGTGCCAGTAGTTCGGCGGCGGACTATAGCAATCAGCCCCAGCATTTT.

The chain is built from TRBV27 and TRBJ2-1; D ambiguous. The CDR3 has 13 residues. Germline CDR1 MNHEY, CDR2 SMNVEV (reference sequence). V shed 2 bases and J shed 4 bases, with 6 bases lying between them. Here the CDR3 reads CASSLRPYNEQFF. In nucleotides, the CDR3 is TGTGCCAGCAGTTTAAGGCCTTACAATGAGCAGTTCTTC.

The chain has TRBV4-2 and TRBJ1-4; D not resolved. Looked up from germline, CDR1 is LGHNA and CDR2 is YNFKEQ. V lost 0 bases and J lost 6, with 17 bases in between. The CDR3 has 17 amino acids. CDR3 protein: CASSQEGKALRDEKLFF. The DNA for the CDR3 is TGTGCCAGCAGCCAAGAAGGGAAGGCCCTAAGGGATGAAAAACTGTTTTTT.

The chain recombines TRBV5-1 with TRBJ1-6, with a weak D call TRBD1 (6 bases). Per germline, CDR1 SGHRS and CDR2 YFSETQ. The CDR3 extends over 14 amino acids. The germline V and J ends were trimmed by 0 bases and 9 bases, with 10 bases remaining between them. CDR3 DNA: TGCGCCAGCAGCTTGGGGACAGAAGGTTCACCCCTCCACTTT. Translated: CASSLGTEGSPLHF.

This chain uses TRBV4-1 with TRBJ1-2, with D perhaps TRBD1 (6 bases). The CDR3 covers 15 residues. Germline V gives CDR1 MGHRA, CDR2 YSYEKL. Trimming took off 0 bases at V and 4 bases at J, with 12 bases between the two ends. The CDR3 DNA is TGCGCCAGCAGCCAAGAGGAAAGGGGGAGCTATGGCTACACCTTC. Translation: CASSQEERGSYGYTF.

The chain uses TRBV11-1 and TRBJ2-5, with unresolved D. CDR1 is SGHAT, CDR2 FQDESV, per germline (reference sequence). This CDR3 region has 13 residues. Trimming stripped 4 bases from V and 0 bases from J, with 6 bases between. CDR3 protein: CASSSEYQETQYF. CDR3 DNA sequence: TGTGCCAGCAGCTCAGAGTACCAAGAGACCCAGTACTTC.

The sample holds a few counts of this clone. The chain links TRBV4-2 to TRBJ1-1; D may be TRBD1 (5 bases). V gave up 2 bases and J gave up 1 base, with 8 bases separating them. This CDR3 region has 14 residues. CDR1 is LGHNA and CDR2 is YNFKEQ in the germline V gene. This chain's CDR3 is CASSQMTANTEAFF. As DNA, the CDR3 is TGTGCCAGCAGCCAAATGACAGCGAACACTGAAGCTTTCTTT.

This chain connects TRBV7-6 to TRBJ2-5; D unresolved. The CDR3 extends over 13 amino acids. Deletions cut 3 bases from V and 3 bases from J, with 8 bases between. Germline lookup yields CDR1 SGHVS and CDR2 FNYEAQ. As DNA, the CDR3 is TGTGCCAGCAGCTTGCCGACGGAAGAGACCCAGTACTTC. Residues: CASSLPTEETQYF.

The J gene is TRBJ1-1, the V gene TRBV12-3 or TRBV12-4, with a tentative D call TRBD1 (6 bases). This CDR3 is 13 amino acids long. V shed 5 bases and J shed 8 bases, with 15 bases lying between them. DNA of the CDR3: TGTGCCAGCAGTCCGACAGGTTACCGGGAAGCTTTCTTT. Translating it yields CASSPTGYREAFF.

The J gene is TRBJ1-2, the V gene TRBV12-5; no clear D. This CDR3 comprises 12 residues. CDR1 and CDR2 from the germline V gene are LGHNT and FRNRAP. V lost 3 bases and J lost 5, with 7 bases in between. This chain's CDR3 is CASGFDIYGYTF. CDR3 DNA sequence: TGTGCTAGTGGTTTTGACATATATGGCTACACCTTC.

The rearrangement uses TRBV15 and TRBJ1-1; D is possibly TRBD1 (6 bases). The CDR3 extends over 13 amino acids. V lost 5 bases, J lost 2 bases, and 9 bases lay in between. From germline, CDR1 is LNHNV and CDR2 YYDKDF (reference sequence). The CDR3 loop is CATSGGDNTEAFF. CDR3 sequence (DNA): TGTGCCACCAGCGGGGGCGATAACACTGAAGCTTTCTTT. Drawing the rest from reference TRBV15 and TRBJ1-1, the complete variable domain is DAMVIQNPRYQVTQFGKPVTLSCSQTLNHNVMYWYQQKSSQAPKLLFHYYDKDFNNEADTPDNFQSRRPNTSFCFLDIRSPGLGDTAMYLCATSGGDNTEAFFGQGTRLTVV.

The CDR3 DNA reads as TGTGCCAGCAGCTTCCGGGGCTTTGGGGAAGCTTTCTTT. Amino acid sequence: CASSFRGFGEAFF. The chain recombines TRBV7-9 with TRBJ1-1; weak D call: TRBD1 (5 bases). This CDR3 comprises 13 residues. The V gene lost 3 bases and the J gene lost 8 bases, with 13 bases spanning the gap. CDR1 and CDR2 from the germline V gene are SEHNR and FQNEAQ (reference sequence). Variable domain in full (rest from reference TRBV7-9 and TRBJ1-1): DTGVSQNPRHKITKRGQNVTFRCDPISEHNRLYWYRQTLGQGPEFLTYFQNEAQLEKSRLLSDRFSAERPKGSFSTLEIQRTEQGDSAMYLCASSFRGFGEAFFGQGTRLTVV.

The chain joins TRBV29-1 to TRBJ2-7, with D perhaps matching TRBD1 (5 bases). CDR1 is SQVTM and CDR2 is ANQGSEA in the germline V gene. Deletions cut 6 bases from V and 1 base from J, with 13 bases between. The CDR3 extends over 13 amino acids. CDR3 DNA: TGCAGCGTCAACCGGGCAGGGTCCTACGAGCAGTACTTC. It translates to CSVNRAGSYEQYF.

The V gene is TRBV4-2, the J gene TRBJ2-1; a possible D gene is TRBD2 (5 bases). The CDR3 covers 16 residues. Germline CDR1 and CDR2: LGHNA and YNFKEQ. V lost 1 base to trimming and J lost 8 bases, with 18 bases between them. The CDR3, as DNA: TGTGCCAGCAGCCAAGGGGAGTGGGAGAGTAGCGATGAGCAGTTCTTC. It yields the protein CASSQGEWESSDEQFF.

The V gene is TRBV7-9, the J gene TRBJ1-4; D is unclear. From germline, CDR1 is SEHNR and CDR2 FQNEAQ (reference sequence). V gave up 5 bases and J gave up 8 bases, with 12 bases separating them. This CDR3 has 13 residues. CDR3 DNA: TGTGCCAGCAGCGGAGGGTCGGAAGAAAAACTGTTTTTT. This encodes CASSGGSEEKLFF.

The rearrangement links TRBV5-6 to TRBJ1-5; perhaps TRBD1 as D (6 bases). The CDR3 has 13 residues. Trimming pared 4 bases from V and 7 bases from J, leaving 12 bases between. Looked up from germline, CDR1 is SGHDT and CDR2 is YYEEEE. The CDR3 DNA sequence: TGTGCCAGCAGCCTCGACAGGACGCAGCCCCAGCATTTT. It encodes CASSLDRTQPQHF.

The rearrangement uses TRBV5-1 and TRBJ2-2; the match to TRBD2 covers 14 bases. This CDR3 is 18 amino acids long. Germline V gene lookup returns CDR1 SGHRS and CDR2 YFSETQ. V shed 1 base and J 4 bases; nucleotides not matched to a gene: 6. CDR3: CASSLSGTSGSTTGELFF. In DNA, the CDR3 is TGCGCCAGCAGCTTGTCCGGGACTAGCGGGAGTACCACCGGGGAGCTGTTTTTT.

The CDR3 reads CATGVGGTDTQYF. The CDR3 region has the DNA TGTGCCACCGGCGTGGGCGGCACAGATACGCAGTATTTT. The gene calls are TRBV3-1 (or the pseudogene TRBV3-2) and TRBJ2-3; D is unresolved. This CDR3 contains 13 residues. The germline V and J ends were trimmed by 10 bases and 1 base, with 12 bases remaining between them. Germline V lookup: CDR1 LGHDT, CDR2 YNNKEL (reference sequence).